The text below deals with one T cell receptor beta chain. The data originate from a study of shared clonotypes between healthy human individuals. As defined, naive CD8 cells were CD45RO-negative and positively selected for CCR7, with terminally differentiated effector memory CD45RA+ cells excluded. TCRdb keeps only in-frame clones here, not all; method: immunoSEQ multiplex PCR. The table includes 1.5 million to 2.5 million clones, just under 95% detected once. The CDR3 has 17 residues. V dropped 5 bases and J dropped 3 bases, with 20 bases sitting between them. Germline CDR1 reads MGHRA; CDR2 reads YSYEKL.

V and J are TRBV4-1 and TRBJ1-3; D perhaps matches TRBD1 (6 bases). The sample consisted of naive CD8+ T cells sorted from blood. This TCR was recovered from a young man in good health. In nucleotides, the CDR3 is TGCGCCAGCAGCTCCTTCGGTCGGGGGGCTAGTGGAAACACCATATATTTT. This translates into CASSSFGRGASGNTIYF.